A single sample gave rise to the 3 T cell receptor beta chains below, sequenced in a study of T cell responses to AZD1222 COVID-19 vaccine. Libraries were prepared by immunoSEQ multiplex PCR; TCRdb keeps only in-frame clonotypes and omits some of them. The sample records 200,000 or so clones, almost 95% being singletons. The source was peripheral blood, collected on day 0 of AZD1222 vaccination. These receptors came from an adult in good health.

The CDR3 loop is CASRSGDRDVYREQYF. The CDR3 coding sequence is TGTGCCAGCCGTAGTGGGGACAGGGATGTTTATAGAGAGCAGTACTTC. V usage is TRBV2 and J usage is TRBJ2-7, with 9 bases matching TRBD1. Germline CDR1 reads SNHLY; CDR2 reads FYNNEI. Trimming at V came to 8 bases and at J to 7 bases, leaving 18 bases not matched to a gene. The CDR3 has 16 amino acids.

The CDR3, as DNA: TGTGCCAGTAGTATAGATCCGAGGCGGGGAAACAATGAGCAGTTCTTC. Its protein product is CASSIDPRRGNNEQFF. The chain employs TRBV19 and TRBJ2-1, with a weak D call TRBD2 (6 bases). The CDR3 totals 16 residues. V was shortened by 0 bases and J by 5 bases, with 14 bases between the two germline ends. Looked up from germline, CDR1 is LNHDA and CDR2 is SQIVND (reference sequence).

This clone was seen once. V gene TRBV5-1 combines with J gene TRBJ1-4; weak D call: TRBD1 (5 bases). This CDR3 is 13 amino acids long. V was shortened by 3 bases and J by 5 bases, with 8 bases between the two germline ends. Germline values: CDR1 SGHRS, CDR2 YFSETQ. The DNA of the CDR3 is TGCGCCAGCAGCTCGGACACGAATGAAAAACTGTTTTTT. Amino acids: CASSSDTNEKLFF. Supplemented by reference TRBV5-1 and TRBJ1-4, the full variable domain reads KAGVTQTPRYLIKTRGQQVTLSCSPISGHRSVSWYQQTPGQGLQFLFEYFSETQRNKGNFPGRFSGRQFSNSRSEMNVSTLELGDSALYLCASSSDTNEKLFFGSGTQLSVL.